The TCR beta chain described here comes from a study of blood T cell repertoires in COVID-19. Study at large: Sources were T cells, B-cell-depleted T cells, or PBMCs; the material itself was cDNA or gDNA.

Turning to this clone: The sample holds other DNA sequences that translate to the same CDR3.

The germline CDR1 and CDR2 sequences are SGHVS and FQNEAQ. Trimming shortened V by 0 bases and J by 5 bases, and 11 bases separated the two germline ends. This CDR3 region has 15 residues. Original processing methods: Amplifying reference gene primers gave estimates of nucleated cell counts. Profiling relied on immunoSEQ multiplex PCR, and the TCRdb table lists in-frame clones only, not all of them. Clonal size and the V and J genes are those of that table, whereas D and trimming came from the DNA. The sample holds 200,000 or so clones; about 80% are singletons and the top ten take around 7%. Either two negative PCRs, clearance, or symptom resolution qualified Cohort 3 donors as recovered.

The TCR comes from a man in his forties who had recovered from COVID-19. The sample comprised PBMCs or T cells enriched from blood (not recorded which). The chain is built from TRBV7-8 and TRBJ1-5; weak D call: TRBD1 (6 bases). CDR3 sequence: CASSLALRGDQPQHF. For the CDR3, the DNA is TGTGCCAGCAGCTTAGCGCTCAGGGGTGATCAGCCCCAGCATTTT.